What follows are 13 T cell receptor beta chains derived from one specimen sequenced in a study of response to subunit inactivated influenza vaccine. Each CDR3 protein gets one entry after TCRdb re-called the RT-PCR reads with MiXCR. The data show roughly 190,000 distinct CDR3 sequences, about 12% seen once. These data also formed part of another study, on T cells expressing NK-cell markers. That work states: The authors made TCR beta cDNA libraries by 5'RACE template switching. This switching added a universal primer site and UMIs.

Here the sequenced sample was CD8+ T cells sorted from PBMCs, taken about 11 days after vaccination. These receptors all stem from a man aged 50 to 59 who received an inactivated influenza vaccine.

This clonotype was observed a few times. This chain connects TRBV7-9 to TRBJ1-2; 7 positions match TRBD1. With 1 base clipped from V and 2 bases from J, the junction kept 7 bases outside the gene matches. In germline, CDR1 is SEHNR, CDR2 FQNEAQ (reference sequence). The CDR3 length is 16 residues. CDR3 DNA: TGTGCCAGCAGCTTAGAGGAGGGGGCGCGGAACTATGGCTACACCTTC. Translation: CASSLEEGARNYGYTF.

This clonotype was detected only a few times. The genes are TRBV16 and TRBJ2-1, with 8 positions matching TRBD2. The trim removed 4 bases at V and 6 bases at J, leaving 2 bases unmatched. CDR3 size: 13 residues. The germline V gene has CDR1 KGHSY and CDR2 FQNENV. Written as DNA, the CDR3 is TGTGCCAGCAGCCCTAGCGGGCTCAATGAGCAGTTCTTC. Its translation is CASSPSGLNEQFF.

This clonotype was observed a handful of times. V gene TRBV6-1 combines with J gene TRBJ1-3; 7 positions agree with TRBD1. The CDR3 runs to 14 residues. Germline CDR1 reads MNHNS; CDR2 reads SASEGT. Unmatched junction bases numbered 5, after V lost 5 bases and J lost 4 bases. The CDR3 DNA sequence: TGTGCCAGCAGTCAACCGGGACAGGGAAACACCATATATTTT. Translation gives CASSQPGQGNTIYF.

The J gene is TRBJ2-5, the V gene TRBV12-3 or TRBV12-4, with 9 nucleotides matching TRBD2. The V segment lost 6 bases and the J segment 5 bases; nucleotides outside the gene matches: 13. This CDR3 contains 16 residues. The CDR3 spells CASRTSGGGPRETQYF. CDR3 in DNA: TGTGCCAGCAGGACTAGCGGAGGGGGGCCGCGGGAGACCCAGTACTTC.

The chain joins TRBV28 to TRBJ2-3; TRBD2 agrees at 12 bases. Losses at the gene ends were 3 bases for V and 2 bases for J; bases not matched to a gene: 18. There are 21 residues in the CDR3. Per germline, CDR1 MDHEN and CDR2 SYDVKM. CDR3 nucleotide sequence: TGTGCCAGCAGTTTCCCTGCCTGGGGGGCTAGCGGGAGGGCCTACACAGATACGCAGTATTTT. It encodes CASSFPAWGASGRAYTDTQYF.

Only a few counts were recorded for this clonotype. J is TRBJ2-7 and V is TRBV7-2; TRBD2 matches at 9 bases. The germline V gene has CDR1 SGHTA and CDR2 FQGNSA. The junction had 10 bases not matched to a gene; V was cut back by 5 bases and J by 2 bases. This CDR3 region has 16 residues. CDR3 nucleotide sequence: TGTGCCAGCAGCCCGGGGACTAGCTATGCCCCCTACGAGCAGTACTTC. It is translated as CASSPGTSYAPYEQYF.

The V call is TRBV10-3, the J call TRBJ2-1, with D hard to call. Deletions cut 2 bases from V and 6 bases from J, with 5 bases between. The germline CDR1 and CDR2 sequences are ENHRY and SYGVKD. The CDR3 spans 12 residues. The CDR3 is CAISEIGNEQFF. The DNA of the CDR3 is TGTGCCATCAGTGAGATCGGCAATGAGCAGTTCTTC.

The chain uses TRBV4-1 and TRBJ1-4; D gene unclear. Per germline, CDR1 MGHRA and CDR2 YSYEKL. Trimming pared 5 bases from V and 4 bases from J, leaving 8 bases between. CDR3 length: 13 residues. The CDR3 DNA sequence: TGCGCCAGCAGCAAGGTAGTTAATGAAAAACTGTTTTTT. Its protein is CASSKVVNEKLFF.

This clonotype was picked up many times. The V gene is TRBV29-1, the J gene TRBJ2-3; D is unclear. This CDR3 is 14 amino acids long. Trimming cost V 1 base and J 0 bases, with 8 bases left between them. CDR1 and CDR2 (germline): SQVTM, ANQGSEA. The CDR3 nucleotides are TGCAGCGTTGAAGGTACTCTCAGCACAGATACGCAGTATTTT. Protein sequence: CSVEGTLSTDTQYF.

This clonotype came up a few times. The chain couples TRBV11-2 to TRBJ2-2; no clear D gene. CDR1 and CDR2 from the germline V gene are SGHAT and FQNNGV. The CDR3 runs to 13 residues. V gave up 2 bases and J gave up 6 bases, with 7 bases separating them. DNA for the CDR3: TGTGCCAGCAGCTTAATCCTCGCCGGGGAGCTGTTTTTT. This gives the protein CASSLILAGELFF.

The chain has TRBV7-6 and TRBJ1-6; TRBD1 agrees at 8 bases. CDR1 SGHVS and CDR2 FNYEAQ come from the germline V gene. J gave up 8 bases and V 2 bases, and 8 bases lay outside the gene matches. The CDR3 is made up of 16 amino acids. CDR3 coding DNA: TGTGCCAGCAGCTTAATCGGGACAGGAGAATATTCACCCCTCCACTTT. The encoded protein is CASSLIGTGEYSPLHF.

This clonotype came up a few times. This rearrangement joins TRBV3-1 to TRBJ2-3; the match to TRBD2 covers 9 bases. Germline V gene lookup returns CDR1 LGHDT and CDR2 YNNKEL (reference sequence). Trimming cost V 4 bases and J 5 bases; bases outside gene matches: 10. The CDR3 is 16 amino acids. The DNA of the CDR3 is TGTGCCAGCAGCCCCGATGCGGGGGGGCCCCGAGATACGCAGTATTTT. Amino acids: CASSPDAGGPRDTQYF.

This chain uses TRBV4-2 with TRBJ2-7; D is possibly TRBD2 (5 bases). Trimming took off 1 base at V and 7 bases at J, with 11 bases between the two ends. Germline lookup yields CDR1 LGHNA and CDR2 YNFKEQ. The CDR3 is made up of 13 amino acids. The DNA for the CDR3 is TGTGCCAGCAGCCAAGTAGTTACGGGGGAGCAGTACTTC. It specifies CASSQVVTGEQYF.